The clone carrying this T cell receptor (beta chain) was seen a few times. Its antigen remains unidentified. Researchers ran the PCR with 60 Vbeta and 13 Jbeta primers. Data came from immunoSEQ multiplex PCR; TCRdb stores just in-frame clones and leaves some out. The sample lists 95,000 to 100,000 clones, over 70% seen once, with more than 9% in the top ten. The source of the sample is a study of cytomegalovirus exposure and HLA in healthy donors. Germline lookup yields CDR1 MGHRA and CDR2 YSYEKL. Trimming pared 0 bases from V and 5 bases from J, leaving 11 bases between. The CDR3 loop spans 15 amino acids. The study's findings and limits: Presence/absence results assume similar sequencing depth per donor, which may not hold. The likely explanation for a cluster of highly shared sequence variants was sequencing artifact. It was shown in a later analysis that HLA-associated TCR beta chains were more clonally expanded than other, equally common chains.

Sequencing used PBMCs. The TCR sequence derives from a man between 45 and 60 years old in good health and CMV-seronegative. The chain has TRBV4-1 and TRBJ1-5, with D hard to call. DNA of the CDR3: TGCGCCAGCAGCCAAGATGATTGGCCAGATCAGCCCCAGCATTTT. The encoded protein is CASSQDDWPDQPQHF.